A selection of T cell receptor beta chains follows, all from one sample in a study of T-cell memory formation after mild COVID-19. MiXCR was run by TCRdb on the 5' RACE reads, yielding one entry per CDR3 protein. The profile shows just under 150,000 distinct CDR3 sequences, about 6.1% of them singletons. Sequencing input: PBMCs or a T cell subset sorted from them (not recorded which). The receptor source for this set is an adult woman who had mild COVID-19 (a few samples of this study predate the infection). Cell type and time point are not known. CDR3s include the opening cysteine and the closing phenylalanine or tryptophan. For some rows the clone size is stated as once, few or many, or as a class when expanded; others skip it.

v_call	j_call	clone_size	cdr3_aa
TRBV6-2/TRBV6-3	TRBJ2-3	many	CASSSLVPDTQYF
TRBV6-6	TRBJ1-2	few	CASSFADRVYGYTF
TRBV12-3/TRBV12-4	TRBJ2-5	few	CASSLGTIQETQYF
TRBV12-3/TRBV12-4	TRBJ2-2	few	CASSFQGLPTGELFF
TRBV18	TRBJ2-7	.	CASSPSPVSSYEQYF
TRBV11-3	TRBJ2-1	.	CASSLGGSNNEQFF
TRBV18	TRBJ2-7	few	CASSWGERSYEQYF
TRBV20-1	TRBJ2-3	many	CSARDLGRTGGTDTQYF
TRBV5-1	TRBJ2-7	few	CASSPGQGSSYEQYF
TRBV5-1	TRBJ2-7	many	CASSQEGQAWYEQYF